This TCR beta chain was retrieved from a study of cytomegalovirus exposure and HLA in healthy donors. Primers: 60 Vbeta forward and 13 Jbeta reverse. Libraries were prepared by immunoSEQ multiplex PCR; TCRdb keeps only in-frame clonotypes and omits some of them. The data show 150,000 to 200,000 clones, around 72% seen once. A note on this clone: Its cognate antigen is unknown.

Germline V gene data show CDR1 as SGHTA and CDR2 as FQGNSA. The ends lost 2 bases at V and 6 bases at J; junction bases unmatched: 1. This CDR3 comprises 14 residues. Regarding the study as a whole: In an earlier analysis, about 90% or about 30%: the productive usage of most TCR beta V segments. In vitro, three CMV-associated chains proved specific for CMV antigens.

The receptor was derived from a man between 45 and 60 years old in good health and CMV-seronegative. Sample: PBMCs. The V and J genes are TRBV7-2 and TRBJ2-7, with 13 bases that match TRBD2. This CDR3 is CASSLTSGGAEQYF. As DNA, the CDR3 is TGTGCCAGCAGCTTAACTAGCGGGGGGGCCGAGCAGTACTTC.